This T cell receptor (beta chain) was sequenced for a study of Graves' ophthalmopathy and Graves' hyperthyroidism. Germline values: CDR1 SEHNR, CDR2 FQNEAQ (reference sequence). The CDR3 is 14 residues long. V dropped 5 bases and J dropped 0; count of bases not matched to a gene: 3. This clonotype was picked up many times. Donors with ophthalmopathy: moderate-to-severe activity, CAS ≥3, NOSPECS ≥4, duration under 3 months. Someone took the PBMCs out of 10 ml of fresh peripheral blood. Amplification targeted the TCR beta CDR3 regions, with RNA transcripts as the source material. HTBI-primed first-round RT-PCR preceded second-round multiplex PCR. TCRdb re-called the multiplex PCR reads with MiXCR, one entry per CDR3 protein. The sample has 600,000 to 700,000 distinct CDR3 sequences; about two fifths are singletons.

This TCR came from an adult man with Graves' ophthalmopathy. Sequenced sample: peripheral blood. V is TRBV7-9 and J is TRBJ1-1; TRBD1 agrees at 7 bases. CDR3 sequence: CASSRQGLNTEAFF. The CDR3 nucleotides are TGTGCCAGCAGCCGACAGGGTTTGAACACTGAAGCTTTCTTT.